Shown below are 32 T cell receptor beta chains from a single sample sequenced in a study of blood T cell repertoires in COVID-19. Profiled with immunoSEQ multiplex PCR; TCRdb holds only in-frame clones, not every one. Of approximately 190,000 clones in the sample, roughly 80% were seen once. What was sequenced was peripheral blood. The receptors were sampled from a man in his 60s with acute or convalescent COVID-19.

The chain links TRBV19 to TRBJ1-6; D may be TRBD1 (5 bases). Germline CDR1 LNHDA, CDR2 SQIVND (reference sequence). The V gene lost 5 bases and the J gene lost 6 bases, with 14 bases spanning the gap. The CDR3 runs 15 residues. CDR3 DNA sequence: TGTGCCAGTAGTGGATCAGGGTTCGGTAATTCACCCCTCCACTTT. It yields the protein CASSGSGFGNSPLHF.

The V gene is TRBV27, the J gene TRBJ1-2; 11 bases map to TRBD1. From germline, CDR1 is MNHEY and CDR2 SMNVEV (reference sequence). This CDR3 has 15 residues. Germline trimming cut 5 bases from V and 6 bases from J; bases unmatched to any gene: 8. The CDR3 reads CASSPHGTGGNGYTF. The DNA for the CDR3 is TGTGCCAGCAGTCCTCACGGGACAGGGGGTAATGGCTACACCTTC.

This rearrangement joins TRBV7-6 to TRBJ1-6; maybe TRBD1 (6 bases). Germline CDR1 is SGHVS and CDR2 is FNYEAQ. Trimming took off 0 bases at V and 9 bases at J, with 9 bases between the two ends. This CDR3 contains 14 residues. The CDR3 coding sequence is TGTGCCAGCAGCTTAGCAGGGGGGGGTTCACCCCTCCACTTT. This gives the protein CASSLAGGGSPLHF.

This chain links TRBV27 with TRBJ2-1, with TRBD2 matching 8 bases. Germline CDR1 is MNHEY and CDR2 is SMNVEV (reference sequence). The J segment lost 5 bases and the V segment lost 6 bases, leaving 9 bases of the junction unmatched. This CDR3 region has 15 residues. CDR3 loop: CASRRGLEEHNEQFF. The DNA for the CDR3 is TGTGCCAGCAGACGGGGACTAGAAGAGCACAATGAGCAGTTCTTC.

The chain is built from TRBV24-1 and TRBJ2-5; 11 positions agree with TRBD1. V was clipped by 3 bases and J by 3 bases; unmatched bases: 5. Per the germline V gene, CDR1 is KGHDR and CDR2 is SFDVKD. This CDR3 has 16 amino acids. CDR3 region: CATSDPGTGGKETQYF. Here the CDR3 DNA reads TGTGCCACCAGTGATCCCGGGACAGGGGGAAAAGAGACCCAGTACTTC.

This clone occurred a few times. The chain uses TRBV29-1 and TRBJ2-1, with D tentatively TRBD2 (5 bases). CDR3 length: 14 amino acids. Trimming stripped 1 base from V and 0 bases from J, with 7 bases between. Germline CDR1 SQVTM, CDR2 ANQGSEA. This CDR3 reads CSVEGRSSYNEQFF. CDR3 nucleotide sequence: TGCAGCGTTGAAGGGAGGAGCTCCTACAATGAGCAGTTCTTC.

Worth noting for this clone: The sample holds other DNA sequences that translate to the same CDR3. The chain is built from TRBV5-4 and TRBJ2-7; 13 positions match TRBD2. J was trimmed by 2 bases and V by 4 bases; bases with no gene match: 3. The length of the CDR3 is 15 residues. CDR1 is SGHNT and CDR2 is YYREEE in the germline V gene (reference sequence). The CDR3 loop reads CASSPGLAGTYEQYF. The CDR3 DNA is TGTGCCAGCAGCCCGGGACTAGCGGGAACCTACGAGCAGTACTTC.

The gene calls are TRBV7-6 and TRBJ2-3; TRBD2 aligns across 11 bases. Germline CDR1 SGHVS, CDR2 FNYEAQ. This CDR3 comprises 16 residues. J was trimmed by 3 bases and V by 1 base; bases with no gene match: 3. The CDR3 DNA reads as TGTGCCAGCAGCTTAGTAGCGGGGGGGCGTACAGATACGCAGTATTTT. It encodes CASSLVAGGRTDTQYF. The variable domain in full, with the rest retrieved from reference TRBV7-6 and TRBJ2-3, is GAGVSQSPRYKVTKRGQDVALRCDPISGHVSLYWYRQALGQGPEFLTYFNYEAQQDKSGLPNDRFSAERPEGSISTLTIQRTEQRDSAMYRCASSLVAGGRTDTQYFGPGTRLTVL.

This clone has a single count. The chain uses TRBV10-3 and TRBJ1-5; D is possibly TRBD1 (5 bases). This CDR3 has 13 amino acids. CDR1 and CDR2 (germline): ENHRY, SYGVKD. The germline V and J ends were trimmed by 3 bases and 5 bases, with 8 bases remaining between them. CDR3 loop: CAISEGVDQPQHF. In nucleotides, the CDR3 is TGTGCCATCAGTGAAGGGGTAGATCAGCCCCAGCATTTT.

V is TRBV12-5 and J is TRBJ2-3; possible D gene TRBD2, 6 bases. This CDR3 contains 14 residues. Trimming took 7 bases from V and 4 from J, leaving 15 bases between them. Germline V CDR1 and CDR2: LGHNT, FRNRAP. CDR3 nucleotide sequence: TGTGCTAGTGCTGCGGGGCCCCCTCCAGATACGCAGTATTTT. Translated, it gives CASAAGPPPDTQYF.

This clone was found once. V is TRBV9 and J is TRBJ2-1; 7 bases match TRBD2. Germline V gene lookup returns CDR1 SGDLS and CDR2 YYNGEE. J was trimmed by 6 bases and V by 5 bases; bases with no gene match: 17. There are 17 residues in the CDR3. CDR3 sequence: CASSAGVGTLYGNEQFF. In DNA, the CDR3 is TGTGCCAGCAGTGCGGGAGTGGGGACCTTATACGGCAATGAGCAGTTCTTC. Full variable domain (remainder filled in from reference TRBV9 and TRBJ2-1): DSGVTQTPKHLITATGQRVTLRCSPRSGDLSVYWYQQSLDQGLQFLIQYYNGEERAKGNILERFSAQQFPDLHSELNLSSLELGDSALYFCASSAGVGTLYGNEQFFGPGTRLTVL.

The chain has TRBV2 and TRBJ1-3; D may be TRBD1 (5 bases). Trimming took 8 bases from V and 5 from J, leaving 13 bases between them. Looked up from germline, CDR1 is SNHLY and CDR2 is FYNNEI. This CDR3 is 13 amino acids long. In DNA form, the CDR3 reads TGTGCCAGCGCAGGGATGGGAAGAAACACCATATATTTT. It yields the protein CASAGMGRNTIYF.

V and J are TRBV7-2 and TRBJ2-7, with D possibly TRBD1 on 5 matching bases. Germline lookup yields CDR1 SGHTA and CDR2 FQGNSA. CDR3 size: 13 residues. Between the trimmed V and J ends, which lost 4 bases and 6 bases, there was a span of 13 bases. The CDR3 DNA sequence: TGTGCCAGCAGCTCCCCAGGGATCGCCGAGCAGTACTTC. This translates into CASSSPGIAEQYF. The variable domain in full, with the rest retrieved from reference TRBV7-2 and TRBJ2-7, is GAGVSQSPSNKVTEKGKDVELRCDPISGHTALYWYRQSLGQGLEFLIYFQGNSAPDKSGLPSDRFSAERTGGSVSTLTIQRTQQEDSAVYLCASSSPGIAEQYFGPGTRLTVT.

This clone was found a few times. The chain carries TRBV24-1 and TRBJ2-7, with D possibly TRBD2 on 5 matching bases. The V and J ends lost 2 bases and 0 bases respectively, with 7 bases between them. Germline loops: CDR1 KGHDR, CDR2 SFDVKD. This CDR3 is built from 14 residues. CDR3 region: CATSDSGSSYEQYF. CDR3 sequence (DNA): TGTGCCACCAGTGATTCGGGGAGCTCCTACGAGCAGTACTTC.

This clone was seen only once. V usage is TRBV7-2 and J usage is TRBJ1-2; a possible D gene is TRBD1 (6 bases). Germline V lookup: CDR1 SGHTA, CDR2 FQGNSA. Deletions cut 2 bases from V and 2 bases from J, with 15 bases between. The length of the CDR3 is 16 residues. The CDR3: CASSLSQGMLNYGYTF. In DNA, the CDR3 is TGTGCCAGCAGCTTATCTCAGGGGATGCTGAACTATGGCTACACCTTC.

For the CDR3, the DNA is TGTGCCACCAGCAGTCAGGGTTACGAGCAGTACTTC. Protein product: CATSSQGYEQYF. The gene calls are TRBV15 and TRBJ2-7; D is perhaps TRBD1 (5 bases). This CDR3 is built from 12 residues. The germline V gene encodes CDR1 LNHNV and CDR2 YYDKDF (reference sequence). Trimming stripped 3 bases from V and 4 bases from J, with 7 bases between.

This clone was counted only a few times. The genes are TRBV14 and TRBJ1-5; weak D call: TRBD1 (6 bases). The germline V gene encodes CDR1 SGHDN and CDR2 FVKESK. V was cut by 4 bases and J by 6 bases, with 16 bases left in between. The CDR3 has 15 residues. CDR3 coding DNA: TGTGCCAGCAGCCCCGGTTCTACAGGGACTCAGCCCCAGCATTTT. As protein: CASSPGSTGTQPQHF.

The chain carries TRBV25-1 and TRBJ2-1, with a possible D match to TRBD1 (5 bases). V lost 6 bases, J lost 4 bases, and 7 bases lay in between. The CDR3 totals 12 residues. CDR1 is MGHDK and CDR2 is SYGVNS in the germline V gene. CDR3 protein: CASRTGYNEQFF. The CDR3 region has the DNA TGTGCCAGCAGAACAGGATACAATGAGCAGTTCTTC.

This chain connects TRBV25-1 to TRBJ1-4; D not certain. CDR1 MGHDK and CDR2 SYGVNS come from the germline V gene. The CDR3 length is 15 residues. Between the trimmed V and J ends, which lost 4 bases and 6 bases, there was a span of 15 bases. This CDR3 is CASSGVRGFDEKLFF. The CDR3 DNA follows: TGTGCCAGCAGTGGGGTTCGGGGATTTGATGAAAAACTGTTTTTT.

The chain recombines TRBV5-1 with TRBJ2-6; TRBD1 might be the D (6 bases). V lost 1 base, J lost 4 bases, and 12 bases lay in between. The CDR3 has 16 amino acids. CDR1 is SGHRS and CDR2 is YFSETQ in the germline V gene. The DNA of the CDR3 is TGCGCCAGCAGCTTGACCCTAACAGGGGGGGCCAACGTCCTGACTTTC. Its translation is CASSLTLTGGANVLTF.

V and J are TRBV7-8 and TRBJ2-6, with TRBD1 matching over 8 bases. V lost 5 bases and J lost 4; bases outside the gene matches: 10. The CDR3 has 17 amino acids. Germline V CDR1 and CDR2: SGHVS, FQNEAQ. The CDR3 nucleotides read TGTGCCAGCAGCCGCGGACAGGGAAGATCCGGGGCCAACGTCCTGACTTTC. This sequence encodes CASSRGQGRSGANVLTF.

The chain has TRBV5-1 and TRBJ1-2, with D possibly being TRBD1 (6 bases). V lost 1 base and J lost 0, with 10 bases in between. CDR1 SGHRS and CDR2 YFSETQ come from the germline V gene. This CDR3 has 15 residues. The CDR3 region is CASSLMSGANYGYTF. The CDR3 DNA reads TGCGCCAGCAGCTTGATGTCAGGGGCTAACTATGGCTACACCTTC.

The rearrangement links TRBV6-5 to TRBJ1-3; TRBD1 matches 9 bases. Germline-derived CDR1 and CDR2 are MNHEY and SVGAGI. The V and J ends lost 3 bases and 5 bases, in that order; junction bases with no gene match: 5. This CDR3 is 15 amino acids long. CDR3 nucleotide sequence: TGTGCCAGCAGTTATCCGGGACAGGGTCGAAACACCATATATTTT. Protein product: CASSYPGQGRNTIYF.

The chain recombines TRBV28 with TRBJ2-7; TRBD1 agrees at 9 bases. The V gene end was trimmed by 1 base and the J gene end by 0 bases; junction bases not matched to a gene: 7. CDR3 length: 17 amino acids. Germline V lookup: CDR1 MDHEN, CDR2 SYDVKM. This CDR3 reads CASSLYLGTGSSYEQYF. CDR3 in DNA: TGTGCCAGCAGTTTATACCTCGGGACAGGGAGCTCCTACGAGCAGTACTTC.

The chain carries TRBV3-1 (or the pseudogene TRBV3-2) and TRBJ1-1; 10 bases align to TRBD1. The CDR3 totals 14 residues. J was trimmed by 7 bases and V by 4 bases; bases with no gene match: 6. Germline loops: CDR1 LGHDT, CDR2 YNNKEL (reference sequence). In DNA form, the CDR3 reads TGTGCCAGCAGCCCGAGAGACAGGGGGCTTGAAGCTTTCTTT. This translates into CASSPRDRGLEAFF.

This chain links TRBV24-1 with TRBJ1-6; the D is unclear. V was pared by 3 bases and J by 10 bases, with 12 bases between. Germline CDR1 reads KGHDR; CDR2 reads SFDVKD. The CDR3 is 14 amino acids. The CDR3 reads CATSDGRTGSPLHF. DNA of the CDR3: TGTGCCACCAGTGATGGGAGGACGGGCTCACCCCTCCACTTT.

V usage is TRBV4-2 and J usage is TRBJ2-3, with 7 bases lining up with TRBD2. J was trimmed by 0 bases and V by 0 bases; bases with no gene match: 6. There are 17 residues in the CDR3. Germline V gives CDR1 LGHNA, CDR2 YNFKEQ. Here the CDR3 reads CASSQEGRLASTDTQYF. CDR3 DNA sequence: TGTGCCAGCAGCCAAGAGGGAAGACTAGCTAGCACAGATACGCAGTATTTT.

V and J are TRBV29-1 and TRBJ1-2; D is ambiguous. Germline V gives CDR1 SQVTM, CDR2 ANQGSEA. The CDR3 has 12 amino acids. For the CDR3, the DNA is TGCAGTGCAGGCCTATCGTACTATGGCTACACCTTC. Its translation is CSAGLSYYGYTF.

This clone was recorded many times. The chain uses TRBV11-2 and TRBJ2-2, with TRBD2 as a possible D gene (5 bases). V lost 1 base to trimming and J lost 3 bases, with 9 bases between them. This CDR3 is built from 15 residues. In germline, CDR1 is SGHAT, CDR2 FQNNGV. The CDR3 loop is CASSLGGIYTGELFF. The CDR3 DNA reads TGTGCCAGCAGCTTAGGAGGGATTTACACCGGGGAGCTGTTTTTT.

The J gene is TRBJ1-2, the V gene TRBV11-2; possible D gene TRBD1, 5 bases. Germline CDR1 is SGHAT and CDR2 is FQNNGV. The CDR3 runs 14 residues. V was pared by 5 bases and J by 5 bases, with 15 bases between. This CDR3 is CASSPGWGGYGYTF. The CDR3 DNA sequence: TGTGCCAGCAGCCCCGGGTGGGGGGGGTATGGCTACACCTTC.

The chain links TRBV4-2 to TRBJ2-1; D is possibly TRBD2 (5 bases). Per germline, CDR1 LGHNA and CDR2 YNFKEQ. This CDR3 has 16 amino acids. Trimming shortened V by 0 bases and J by 0 bases, and 9 bases separated the two germline ends. CDR3 DNA sequence: TGTGCCAGCAGCCAAGAATGGAGCGGCTCCTACAATGAGCAGTTCTTC. Amino acids: CASSQEWSGSYNEQFF.

V and J are TRBV9 and TRBJ2-1; tentative D call: TRBD2 (6 bases). V dropped 0 bases and J dropped 7 bases, with 11 bases sitting between them. Germline V CDR1 and CDR2: SGDLS, YYNGEE. This CDR3 has 14 residues. The CDR3 sequence is CASSVGTNPNEQFF. For the CDR3, the DNA is TGTGCCAGCAGCGTAGGGACTAACCCTAATGAGCAGTTCTTC.